This TCR beta chain was sequenced during a study of blood T cell repertoires in COVID-19. Study in general: From T cells, B-cell-depleted T cells, or PBMCs came the material, which was cDNA or gDNA.

The germline V gene has CDR1 LGHDT and CDR2 YNNKEL (reference sequence). The CDR3 has 15 residues. J gave up 5 bases and V 1 base, and 3 bases lay outside the gene matches. The authors' processing: Amplification from reference gene primers served as the basis for estimated nucleated cell counts. Libraries were prepared by immunoSEQ multiplex PCR; TCRdb keeps only in-frame clonotypes and omits some of them. V and J calls and clone size are those listed in that table; D and trimming were worked out from the DNA. The top ten clones hold 13% of a sample with more than 110,000 clones, under 80% of them seen once.

This chain uses TRBV3-1 (or the pseudogene TRBV3-2) with TRBJ1-5; 9 nucleotides align to TRBD1. The clonotype was recovered from a man older than 75 with acute or convalescent COVID-19. The sample consisted of peripheral blood. Here the CDR3 reads CASSQGWTGDQPQHF. The CDR3 DNA reads TGTGCCAGCAGCCAAGGCTGGACAGGGGATCAGCCCCAGCATTTT.